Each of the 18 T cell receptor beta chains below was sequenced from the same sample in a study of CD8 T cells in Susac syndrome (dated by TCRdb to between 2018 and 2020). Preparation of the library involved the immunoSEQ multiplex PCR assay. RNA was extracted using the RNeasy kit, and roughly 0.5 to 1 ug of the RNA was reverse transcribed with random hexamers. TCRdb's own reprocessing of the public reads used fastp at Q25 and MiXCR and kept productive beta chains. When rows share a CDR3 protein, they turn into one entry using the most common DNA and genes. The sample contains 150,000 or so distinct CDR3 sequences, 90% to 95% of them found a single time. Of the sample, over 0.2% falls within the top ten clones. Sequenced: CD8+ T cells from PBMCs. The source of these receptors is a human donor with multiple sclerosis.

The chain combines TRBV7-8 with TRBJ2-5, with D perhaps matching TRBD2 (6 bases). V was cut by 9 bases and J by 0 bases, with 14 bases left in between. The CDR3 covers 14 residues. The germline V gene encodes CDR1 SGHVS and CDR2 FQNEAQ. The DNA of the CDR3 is TGTGCCAGTCGCTGGGGAGGCAACCAAGAGACCCAGTACTTC. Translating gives CASRWGGNQETQYF.

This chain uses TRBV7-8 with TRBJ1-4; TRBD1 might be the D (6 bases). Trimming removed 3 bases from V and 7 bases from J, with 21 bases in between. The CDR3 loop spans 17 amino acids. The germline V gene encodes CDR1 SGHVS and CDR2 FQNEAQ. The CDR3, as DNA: TGTGCCAGCAGCTTCCCGCGCCGGGGGGCTGGTGGTGAAAAACTGTTTTTT. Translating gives CASSFPRRGAGGEKLFF.

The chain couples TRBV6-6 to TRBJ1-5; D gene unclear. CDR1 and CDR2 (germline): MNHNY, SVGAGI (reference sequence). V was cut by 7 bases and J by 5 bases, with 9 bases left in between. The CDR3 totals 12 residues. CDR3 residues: CASIGSDQPQHF. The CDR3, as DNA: TGTGCCAGCATAGGCTCGGATCAGCCCCAGCATTTT.

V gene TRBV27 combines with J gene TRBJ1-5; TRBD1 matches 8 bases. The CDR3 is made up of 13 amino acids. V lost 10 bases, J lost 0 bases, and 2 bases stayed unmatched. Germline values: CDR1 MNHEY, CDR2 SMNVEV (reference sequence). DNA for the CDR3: TGTGCCACGGGACAGGTTAGCAATCAGCCCCAGCATTTT. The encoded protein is CATGQVSNQPQHF.

CDR3 sequence: CASSTPGQSYEQYF. CDR3 in DNA: TGTGCCAGCAGCACTCCGGGACAGTCCTACGAGCAGTACTTC. The chain employs TRBV7-8 and TRBJ2-7, with 7 bases aligning to TRBD1. CDR1 and CDR2 from the germline V gene are SGHVS and FQNEAQ. The CDR3 consists of 14 residues. The trim removed 5 bases at V and 1 base at J, leaving 5 bases unmatched.

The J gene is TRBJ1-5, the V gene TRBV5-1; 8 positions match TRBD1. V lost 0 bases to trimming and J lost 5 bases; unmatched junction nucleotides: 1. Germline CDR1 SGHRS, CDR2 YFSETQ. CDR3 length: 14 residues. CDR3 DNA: TGCGCCAGCAGCTTGGCAGGGGGCCATCAGCCCCAGCATTTT. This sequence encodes CASSLAGGHQPQHF.

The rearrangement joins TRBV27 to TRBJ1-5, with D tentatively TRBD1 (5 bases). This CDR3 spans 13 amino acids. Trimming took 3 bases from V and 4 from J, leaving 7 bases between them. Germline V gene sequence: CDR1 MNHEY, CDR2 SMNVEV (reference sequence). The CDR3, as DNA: TGTGCCAGCAGTTTGGGACTAAATCAGCCCCAGCATTTT. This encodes CASSLGLNQPQHF.

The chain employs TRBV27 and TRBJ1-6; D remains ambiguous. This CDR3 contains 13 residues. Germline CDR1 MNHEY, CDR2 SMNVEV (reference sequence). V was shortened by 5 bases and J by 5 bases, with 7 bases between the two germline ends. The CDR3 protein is CASSIGNNSPLHF. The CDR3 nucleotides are TGTGCCAGCAGTATAGGTAATAATTCACCCCTCCACTTT.

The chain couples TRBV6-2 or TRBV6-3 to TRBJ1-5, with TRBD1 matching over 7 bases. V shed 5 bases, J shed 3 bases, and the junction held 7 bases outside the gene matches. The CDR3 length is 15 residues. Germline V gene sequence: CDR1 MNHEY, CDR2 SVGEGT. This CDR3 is CASSTGTEHNQPQHF. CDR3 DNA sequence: TGTGCCAGCAGTACCGGGACAGAGCACAATCAGCCCCAGCATTTT.

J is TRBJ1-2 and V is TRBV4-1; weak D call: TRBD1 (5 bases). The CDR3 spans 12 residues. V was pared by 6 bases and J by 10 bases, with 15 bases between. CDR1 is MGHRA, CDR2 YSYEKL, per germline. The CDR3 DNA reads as TGCGCCAGCAGGGGCCAGGGTGGCTTCTACACCTTC. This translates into CASRGQGGFYTF.

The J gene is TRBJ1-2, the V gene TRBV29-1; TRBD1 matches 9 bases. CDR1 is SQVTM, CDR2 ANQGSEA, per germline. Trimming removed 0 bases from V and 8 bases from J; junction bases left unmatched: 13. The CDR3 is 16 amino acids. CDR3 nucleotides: TGCAGCGTTGAAGATCGGGACAGGGTTCCGCCGGGGGGCTACACCTTC. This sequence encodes CSVEDRDRVPPGGYTF.

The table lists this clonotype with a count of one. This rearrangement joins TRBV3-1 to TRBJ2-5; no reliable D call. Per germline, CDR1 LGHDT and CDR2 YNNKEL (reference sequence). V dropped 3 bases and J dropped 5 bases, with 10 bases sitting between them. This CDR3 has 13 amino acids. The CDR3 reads CASSQEMVETQYF. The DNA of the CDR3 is TGTGCCAGCAGCCAGGAAATGGTTGAGACCCAGTACTTC.

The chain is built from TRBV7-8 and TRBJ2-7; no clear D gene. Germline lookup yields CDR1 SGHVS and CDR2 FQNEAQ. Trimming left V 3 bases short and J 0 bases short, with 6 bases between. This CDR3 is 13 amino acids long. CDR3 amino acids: CASSFRSSYEQYF. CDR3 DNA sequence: TGTGCCAGCAGCTTTCGGTCCTCCTACGAGCAGTACTTC.

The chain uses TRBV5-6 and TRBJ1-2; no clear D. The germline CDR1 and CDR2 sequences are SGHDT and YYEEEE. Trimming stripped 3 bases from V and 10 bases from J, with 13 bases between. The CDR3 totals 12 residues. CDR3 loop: CASSSGAGPYTF. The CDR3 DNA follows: TGTGCCAGCAGCTCGGGAGCAGGCCCCTACACCTTC.

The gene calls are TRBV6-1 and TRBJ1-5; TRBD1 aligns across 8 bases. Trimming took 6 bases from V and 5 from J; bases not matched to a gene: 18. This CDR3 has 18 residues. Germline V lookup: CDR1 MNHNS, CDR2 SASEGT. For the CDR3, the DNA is TGTGCCAGCAGCCCACGGACAGGGCCAGTCCGGGTCGATCAGCCCCAGCATTTT. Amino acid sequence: CASSPRTGPVRVDQPQHF.

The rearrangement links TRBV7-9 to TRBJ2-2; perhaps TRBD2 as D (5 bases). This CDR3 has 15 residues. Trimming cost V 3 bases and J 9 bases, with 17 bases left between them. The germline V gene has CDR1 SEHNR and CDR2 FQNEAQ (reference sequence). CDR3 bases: TGTGCCAGCAGCTTGCAGGACCGAGGGCCCTGGGAGCTGTTTTTT. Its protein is CASSLQDRGPWELFF.

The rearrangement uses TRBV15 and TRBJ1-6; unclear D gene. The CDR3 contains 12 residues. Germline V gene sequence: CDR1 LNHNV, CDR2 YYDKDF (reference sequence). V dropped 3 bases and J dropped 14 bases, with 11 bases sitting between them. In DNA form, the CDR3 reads TGTGCCACCAGCAGCCAATTGGGATCCCTCCACTTT. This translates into CATSSQLGSLHF.

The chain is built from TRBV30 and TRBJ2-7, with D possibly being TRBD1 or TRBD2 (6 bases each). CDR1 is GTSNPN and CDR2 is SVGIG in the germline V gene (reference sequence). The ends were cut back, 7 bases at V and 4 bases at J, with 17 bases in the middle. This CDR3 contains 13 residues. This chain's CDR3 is CAYSSGAPYEQYF. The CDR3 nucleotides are TGTGCCTACTCCTCGGGGGCGCCTTACGAGCAGTACTTC.